This T cell receptor beta chain was sequenced during a study of early T cells in non-severe SARS-CoV-2 infection. For the study at large: From unsorted whole blood, bulk RNA was sequenced, and the chains remained unpaired.

CDR3 size: 13 residues. The germline CDR1 and CDR2 sequences are SGHAT and FQNNGV. Trimming shortened V by 0 bases and J by 6 bases, and 9 bases separated the two germline ends. Unique molecular identifiers tagged individual cDNA molecules. One entry per CDR3 protein results from TCRdb running MiXCR on the 5' RACE reads. The table records roughly 46,000 distinct CDR3 sequences, approximately 9% of them present only once. This TCR was sampled from an adult who was a healthcare worker with PCR-confirmed SARS-CoV-2 infection or an uninfected control (not recorded which). Material: whole blood, obtained at baseline. V usage is TRBV11-2 and J usage is TRBJ2-7; tentative D call: TRBD1 (5 bases). Here the CDR3 reads CASSLDPGREQYF. As DNA, the CDR3 is TGTGCCAGCAGCTTAGACCCAGGGCGCGAGCAGTACTTC.